The clone carrying this T cell receptor beta chain appeared a single time. Its target is unknown. These data belong to a study of T-cell reconstitution after alpha-beta-depleted transplantation in children. Study conclusions and caveats: When one year had passed after transplant, most T-cell counts and diversity came from newly produced T cells. Surviving recipient T cells and thymic progenitors underlay high day-60 TCRbeta diversity in some patients. Reportedly, only several hundred clones from non-depleted graft cells drove alpha-beta T-cell counts at about two months.

TCRbeta library preparation incorporated unique molecular identifiers. Via MiXCR, TCRdb re-called the PCR reads, giving one row per CDR3 protein. The sample yields approximately 300,000 distinct CDR3 sequences, roughly 7.8% seen once. Source: peripheral blood, taken 360 days after TCRalphabeta/CD19-depleted stem cell transplant. The receptor was derived from a female patient between 2 and 10 years old who had a stem cell transplant for Fanconi anemia, so the T cells may come from the graft donor.

CDR3 residues: CASSCPAGMGTDTQYF. CDR3 bases: TGTGCCAGCAGCTGCCCGGCAGGTATGGGCACAGATACGCAGTATTTT. The chain joins TRBV7-9 to TRBJ2-3; no firm D call. CDR1 is SEHNR and CDR2 is FQNEAQ in the germline V gene (reference sequence). The CDR3 sequence is 16 residues long. V lost 4 bases to trimming and J lost 1 base, with 15 bases between them.